These 6 T cell receptor beta chains originate from one sample sequenced in a study of blood T cells in healthy people across ages. Together with a sample-barcoded 5' primer, a J-beta primer mix was included in a second PCR lasting roughly 6 to 12 cycles. TCRdb reprocessed the 5' RACE reads via MiXCR and lists one record per CDR3 protein. The sample records around 2 million distinct CDR3 sequences, about two fifths being singletons. Sample: blood. The receptors here all came from a human donor in good health.

The rearrangement uses TRBV5-1 and TRBJ2-1; 7 bases map to TRBD2. V shed 7 bases, J shed 5 bases, and the junction held 6 bases outside the gene matches. This CDR3 comprises 13 residues. Germline V gene lookup returns CDR1 SGHRS and CDR2 YFSETQ. In nucleotides, the CDR3 is TGCGCCAGCGTCCATGGGACTAACAATGAGCAGTTCTTC. It yields the protein CASVHGTNNEQFF.

The chain has TRBV6-1 and TRBJ2-4, with D hard to call. The J call may be incorrect, as the DNA end agrees better with TRBJ2-7. The CDR3 length is 11 residues. Germline loops: CDR1 MNHNS, CDR2 SASEGT. DNA of the CDR3: TGTGCCAGCGAACGGGCCTACGAGCAGTACTTC. This sequence encodes CASERAYEQYF.

V gene TRBV5-6 combines with J gene TRBJ2-2; no clear D gene. V was clipped by 1 base and J by 4 bases, with 5 bases between them. This CDR3 is built from 13 residues. Germline values: CDR1 SGHDT, CDR2 YYEEEE. The chain's CDR3 is CASSLLATGELFF. CDR3 coding DNA: TGTGCCAGCAGCTTGTTAGCCACCGGGGAGCTGTTTTTT. Full variable domain (missing parts from reference TRBV5-6 and TRBJ2-2): DAGVTQSPTHLIKTRGQQVTLRCSPKSGHDTVSWYQQALGQGPQFIFQYYEEEERQRGNFPDRFSGHQFPNYSSELNVNALLLGDSALYLCASSLLATGELFFGEGSRLTVL.

The chain has TRBV7-2 and TRBJ1-2, with D possibly TRBD1 on 5 matching bases. The germline gives CDR1 SGHTA, CDR2 FQGNSA. V was trimmed by 5 bases and J by 3 bases, leaving 13 bases between them. The CDR3 consists of 14 residues. CDR3 loop: CASSTPGTDYGYTF. CDR3 nucleotide sequence: TGTGCCAGCAGCACCCCCGGGACGGACTATGGCTACACCTTC.

This clonotype was seen more than once but under ten times. The V and J genes are TRBV10-3 and TRBJ2-3; D is tentatively TRBD1 or TRBD2 (6 bases each). Germline lookup yields CDR1 ENHRY and CDR2 SYGVKD. V was trimmed by 3 bases and J by 7 bases, leaving 14 bases between them. The CDR3 runs 14 residues. The CDR3 DNA reads TGTGCCATCAGTGAAGGCAGGGGAGGATATACGCAGTATTTT. This translates into CAISEGRGGYTQYF.

The genes are TRBV30 and TRBJ1-4; D is uncertain. This CDR3 is built from 17 residues. V was cut by 4 bases and J by 3 bases, with 21 bases left in between. Germline loops: CDR1 GTSNPN, CDR2 SVGIG (reference sequence). The CDR3 sequence is CAWTHLRRWKANEKLFF. CDR3 sequence (DNA): TGTGCCTGGACTCACCTTAGGCGCTGGAAGGCTAATGAAAAACTGTTTTTT.